The following is a T cell receptor (beta chain) sequence with its context. The entry originates in a study of breast tumors, draining lymph nodes, adjacent tissues. TCRdb independently ran MiXCR on the multiplex PCR reads; one entry per CDR3 protein. In the table there are under 70,000 distinct CDR3 sequences, around two fifths of which are singletons. The CDR3 has 16 residues. Germline CDR1 SQVTM, CDR2 ANQGSEA. The V gene lost 4 bases and the J gene lost 0 bases, with 16 bases spanning the gap. The V gene is TRBV29-1, the J gene TRBJ2-1, with D possibly matching TRBD1 (6 bases). This clonotype was sampled from a female donor with breast cancer. Some clones in this sample may be carry-over from other donors' samples. The sequencing sample was made of breast tumor tissue. The CDR3 spells CSVGSRGPSSYNEQFF. CDR3 in DNA: TGCAGCGTTGGGTCCAGGGGTCCGAGCTCCTACAATGAGCAGTTCTTC.